A selection of T cell receptor beta chains follows, all from one sample in a study of a mutant IDH1 vaccine in newly diagnosed glioma. These TCRs are of unknown antigen specificity. Generated by immunoSEQ multiplex PCR, the TCRdb table keeps only in-frame clones and is missing some. Of just over 65,000 clones listed, about 87% are singletons. Source: PBMCs, taken from a glioma patient whose treatment included an IDH1 peptide vaccine. The receptors stem from a young man with glioma. The CDR3 runs from the conserved cysteine through the conserved F or W. Each record gives: clone size, J gene, D gene, V gene, CDR3 DNA, CDR3 protein. The D gene is left open where the match is weak. Not all rows give a size; the values are once, few, many and, for expanded clones, a class.

>-|TRBJ1-1|-|TRBV6-5
TGTGCCACCCGGAGGCAGGGTCTCTTTAACACTGAAGCTTTCTTT
CATRRQGLFNTEAFF
>-|TRBJ2-3|TRBD2|TRBV19
TGTGCCAGTAATAGCGGGGTAACTAGCACAGATACGCAGTATTTT
CASNSGVTSTDTQYF
>-|TRBJ1-1|-|TRBV9
TGTGCCAGCAGCGCCGGACGTAGCACTGAAGCTTTCTTT
CASSAGRSTEAFF
>-|TRBJ1-1|-|TRBV5-1
TGCGCCAGCAGCTTGGCCGCTGTGAACACTGAAGCTTTCTTT
CASSLAAVNTEAFF
>-|TRBJ2-7|-|TRBV5-5
TGTGCCAGCAGCCACCCCCCCTCGATCGGCTACGAGCAGTACTTC
CASSHPPSIGYEQYF
>-|TRBJ2-5|-|TRBV2
TGTGCCAGCAGTGAGTGGGGCGGGGGCCTCCAGTACCAAGAGACCCAGTACTTC
CASSEWGGGLQYQETQYF
>-|TRBJ2-7|-|TRBV5-6
TGTGCCAGCAGCTTAAGGACAGAGACAGGATCCTACGAGCAGTACTTC
CASSLRTETGSYEQYF
>once|TRBJ2-5|-|TRBV30
TGTGCCATGACAAGACAGTCCCTGATCCAAGAGACCCAGTACTTC
CAMTRQSLIQETQYF
>-|TRBJ1-1|-|TRBV10-3
TGTGCCATCAGTGAAGTGGCAGGGAGTCCCCTGAACACTGAAGCTTTCTTT
CAISEVAGSPLNTEAFF
>-|TRBJ1-1|-|TRBV27
TGTGCCAGCAGTCCCTACGTCGGGGACACTGAAGCTTTCTTT
CASSPYVGDTEAFF
>-|TRBJ2-1|TRBD1|TRBV5-1
TGCGCCAGCAGGCCGACAGGGATCTCCTACAATGAGCAGTTCTTC
CASRPTGISYNEQFF
>-|TRBJ1-5|-|TRBV6-5
TGTGCCAGCAGCCTCGGGGGGCCCCAGCCCCAGCATTTT
CASSLGGPQPQHF
>-|TRBJ2-7|-|TRBV27
TGTGCCAGCAGTTCAGGGGCACTCATCGAGCAGTACTTC
CASSSGALIEQYF
>-|TRBJ1-2|-|TRBV7-9
TGTGCCAGCAGCCGGGACGTCTATGGCTACACCTTC
CASSRDVYGYTF
>-|TRBJ1-2|TRBD1|TRBV4-3
TGCGCCAGCAGCGGCCGGGACAGGGCGTATGGCTACACCTTC
CASSGRDRAYGYTF
>-|TRBJ1-1|-|TRBV7-8
TGTGCCAGCAGCTCCACAGCAGCAATGAACACTGAAGCTTTCTTT
CASSSTAAMNTEAFF
>-|TRBJ1-5|-|TRBV5-1
TGCGCCAGCAGCTTGGGGGGCAGTCGAGGTAATCAGCCCCAGCATTTT
CASSLGGSRGNQPQHF
>-|TRBJ2-1|-|TRBV13
TGTGCCAGCAGCTTACCCTGGGGTTCTGACGTCTCCTACAATGAGCAGTTCTTC
CASSLPWGSDVSYNEQFF
>once|TRBJ2-1|-|TRBV19
TGTGCCAGTAGTATTGGCGAGAGCTACAATGAGCAGTTCTTC
CASSIGESYNEQFF
>-|TRBJ2-5|-|TRBV6-6
TGTGCCGCAGTTGGGTGGGGGGCAGAGACCCAGTACTTC
CAAVGWGAETQYF
>-|TRBJ2-7|TRBD2|TRBV27
TGTGCCAGCAATTTAGCAGCGGGAGGAAACGAGCAGTACTTC
CASNLAAGGNEQYF
>-|TRBJ2-3|-|TRBV5-1
TGCGCCAGCAGCACGGGCCTGATGATTGATACGCAGTATTTT
CASSTGLMIDTQYF